This T cell receptor (beta chain) stems from a study of T cell responses to AZD1222 COVID-19 vaccine. As concerns this clone: The target antigen is unknown.

Repertoires were generated with immunoSEQ multiplex PCR, while TCRdb's copy carries only in-frame clones and drops some. The sample gives some 120,000 clones, about 90% of which show up once; 5% to 6% is in the top ten. The V and J ends lost 2 bases and 2 bases respectively, with 12 bases between them. Germline values: CDR1 SGHAT, CDR2 FQNNGV. The CDR3 loop spans 15 amino acids. Study-wide results and limits: Close to half of spike-specific TCRs reportedly recognize unmutated variant regions. It was only after the peak T cell response that any repertoires were sampled. Mostly white British, mostly female donors; authors suggested clonal diversity may be underestimated.

The sample was peripheral blood, taken on day 0 of AZD1222 vaccination. The sequence derives from an adult in good health. The chain joins TRBV11-2 to TRBJ2-5, with D tentatively TRBD1 (6 bases). In nucleotides, the CDR3 is TGTGCCAGCAGCTTATCCGGGACACCTCAAGAGACCCAGTACTTC. Translation: CASSLSGTPQETQYF.